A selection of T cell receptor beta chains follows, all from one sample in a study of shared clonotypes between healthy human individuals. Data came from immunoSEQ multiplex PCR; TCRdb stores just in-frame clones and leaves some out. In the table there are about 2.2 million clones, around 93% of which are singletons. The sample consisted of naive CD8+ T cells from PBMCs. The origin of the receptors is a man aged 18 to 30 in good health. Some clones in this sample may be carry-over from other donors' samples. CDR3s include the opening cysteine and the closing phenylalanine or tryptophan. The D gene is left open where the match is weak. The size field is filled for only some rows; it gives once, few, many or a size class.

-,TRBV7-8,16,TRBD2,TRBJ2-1,TGTGCCAGCAGCCAGCCAATAGCGGGAGAGGAAGATGAGCAGTTCTTC,CASSQPIAGEEDEQFF
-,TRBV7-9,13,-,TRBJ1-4,TGTGCCAGCAGCTCCCAAAATCCAGGGGATCTGTTTTTT,CASSSQNPGDLFF
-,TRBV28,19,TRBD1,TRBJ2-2,TGTGCCAGCAGTACCGGGACAGGGTCCCTATTTGCGAACACCGGGGAGCTGTTTTTT,CASSTGTGSLFANTGELFF
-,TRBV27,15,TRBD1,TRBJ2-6,TGTGCCAGCAGTAGTGGGACAGCTGGGGCCAACGTCCTGACTTTC,CASSSGTAGANVLTF
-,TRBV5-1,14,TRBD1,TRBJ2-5,TGCGCCAGCAGCTTGGACAGGGGTTCGAAGACCCAGTACTTC,CASSLDRGSKTQYF
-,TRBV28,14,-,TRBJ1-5,TGTGCCAGCAGTTTCGGGGAGGAAGGTCAGCCCCAGCATTTT,CASSFGEEGQPQHF
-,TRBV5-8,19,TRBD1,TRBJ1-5,TGTGCCAGCAGCTCCCTAAATTTCGGACAGGGTGGAAGCAATCAGCCCCAGCATTTT,CASSSLNFGQGGSNQPQHF
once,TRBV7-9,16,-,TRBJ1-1,TGTGCCAGCAGCTCTACGAGGTGGGACCGTGGAACTGAAGCTTTCTTT,CASSSTRWDRGTEAFF
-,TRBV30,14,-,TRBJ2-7,TGTGCCTGGAGTGTAGCCGTAGGGTCCTACGAGCAGTACTTC,CAWSVAVGSYEQYF
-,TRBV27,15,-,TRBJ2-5,TGTGCCAGCAGCCGAGGGGACGGGACGGAAGAGACCCAGTACTTC,CASSRGDGTEETQYF
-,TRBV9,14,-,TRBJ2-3,TGTGCCAGCAGTATAGACGGTCTCACAGATACGCAGTATTTT,CASSIDGLTDTQYF
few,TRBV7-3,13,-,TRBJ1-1,TGTGCCAGCAGCTTAAACACGAACACTGAAGCTTTCTTT,CASSLNTNTEAFF
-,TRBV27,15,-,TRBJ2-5,TGTGCCAGCAGTTTATCTAGCGGAAGGAAAGAGACCCAGTACTTC,CASSLSSGRKETQYF
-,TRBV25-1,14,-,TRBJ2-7,TGTGCCAGCAGTGATCTGGCAGGCCGCGCCGAGCAGTACTTC,CASSDLAGRAEQYF
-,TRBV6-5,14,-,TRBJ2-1,TGTGCCAGCAGTTACTCGAGCCGACCCAATGAGCAGTTCTTC,CASSYSSRPNEQFF
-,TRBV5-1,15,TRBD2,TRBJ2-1,TGCGCCAGCGGTATCTCGTCTAGCGGGTTGGATGAGCAGTTCTTC,CASGISSSGLDEQFF
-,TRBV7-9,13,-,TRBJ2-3,TGTGCCAGCAGCGCCCGACTCGCAGATACGCAGTATTTT,CASSARLADTQYF
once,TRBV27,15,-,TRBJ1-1,TGTGCCAGCAGTTTATTCCGGGCTATGAACACTGAAGCTTTCTTT,CASSLFRAMNTEAFF
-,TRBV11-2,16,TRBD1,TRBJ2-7,TGTGCCAGCAGCTTAGGGCAGGGGGCGCGTTTACACGAGCAGTACTTC,CASSLGQGARLHEQYF
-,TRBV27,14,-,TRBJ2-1,TGTGCCAGCAGTAACAGGGTAGGAATCAATGAGCAGTTCTTC,CASSNRVGINEQFF
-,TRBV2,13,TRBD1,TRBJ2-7,TGTGCCAGCAGCCTGACAGGGTTTCGCGAGCAGTACTTC,CASSLTGFREQYF
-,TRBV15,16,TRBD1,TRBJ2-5,TGTGCCACCAGCAGAGAACCCGGGACAGGGGAAGAGACCCAGTACTTC,CATSREPGTGEETQYF
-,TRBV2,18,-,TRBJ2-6,TGTGCCAGCAGTGTTCTGACGGGACAAGTCTCTGGGGCCAACGTCCTGACTTTC,CASSVLTGQVSGANVLTF
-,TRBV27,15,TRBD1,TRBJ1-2,TGTGCCAGCAGCGTAGCACAGGGGTCCTTGTTTGGCTACACCTTC,CASSVAQGSLFGYTF
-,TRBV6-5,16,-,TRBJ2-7,TGTGCCAGCAGTTACTCGGTAGGGCAGGCCTCCTACGAGCAGTACTTC,CASSYSVGQASYEQYF
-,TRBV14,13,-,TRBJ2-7,TGTGCCAGCAGCCCGAGGGGGGGGCGCGAGCAGTACTTC,CASSPRGGREQYF
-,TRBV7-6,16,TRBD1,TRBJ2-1,TGTGCCAGCAGCTTAGTGGGACAGGGGTCCTACAATGAGCAGTTCTTC,CASSLVGQGSYNEQFF
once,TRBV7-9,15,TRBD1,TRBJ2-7,TGTGCCAGCAGCTCCTGGACCCGGGACAGGAACGAGCAGTACTTC,CASSSWTRDRNEQYF
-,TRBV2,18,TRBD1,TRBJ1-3,TGTGCCAGCAGTGAATCCCCGGGACAGGGGTTCATGCTCAACACCATATATTTT,CASSESPGQGFMLNTIYF
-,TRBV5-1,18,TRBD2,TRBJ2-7,TGCGCCAGCAGCCCCGGGACTAGCGGGAGGCCCTACTCCTACGAGCAGTACTTC,CASSPGTSGRPYSYEQYF
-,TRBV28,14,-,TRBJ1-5,TGTGCCAGCAGCGGGGGGGCCGGCAATCAGCCCCAGCATTTT,CASSGGAGNQPQHF
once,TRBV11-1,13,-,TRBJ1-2,TGTGCCAGCAGCGGTGAGGCAGCTTATGGCTACACCTTC,CASSGEAAYGYTF
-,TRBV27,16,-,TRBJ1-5,TGTGCCAGCAGTAAAACAGGGTCGACGGGCAATCAGCCCCAGCATTTT,CASSKTGSTGNQPQHF
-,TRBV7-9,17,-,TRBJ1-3,TGTGCCAGCAGCTGGACAGATCCTTCTTCTCCCGGAAACACCATATATTTT,CASSWTDPSSPGNTIYF